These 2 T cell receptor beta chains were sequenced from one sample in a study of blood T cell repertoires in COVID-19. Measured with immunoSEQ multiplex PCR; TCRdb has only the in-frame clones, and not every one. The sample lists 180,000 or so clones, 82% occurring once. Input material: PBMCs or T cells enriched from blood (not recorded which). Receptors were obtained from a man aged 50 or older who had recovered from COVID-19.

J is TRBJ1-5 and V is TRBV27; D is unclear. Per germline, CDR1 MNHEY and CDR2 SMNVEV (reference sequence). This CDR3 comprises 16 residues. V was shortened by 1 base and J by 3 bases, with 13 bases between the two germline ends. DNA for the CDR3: TGTGCCAGCAGTTTATTCGGAGGGTTAAACAATCAGCCCCAGCATTTT. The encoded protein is CASSLFGGLNNQPQHF.

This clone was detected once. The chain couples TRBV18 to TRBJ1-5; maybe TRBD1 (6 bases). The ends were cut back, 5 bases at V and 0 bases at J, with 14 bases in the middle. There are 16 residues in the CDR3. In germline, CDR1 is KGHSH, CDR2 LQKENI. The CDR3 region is CASSEQGFDSNQPQHF. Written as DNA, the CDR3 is TGTGCCAGCTCAGAACAGGGTTTTGATAGCAATCAGCCCCAGCATTTT.